The source of this T cell receptor beta chain is a study of CD8 T cells in ankylosing spondylitis. Study findings and constraints: Clones tied to disease were said to be significantly enriched in matched ankylosing spondylitis synovial fluid. In ankylosing spondylitis blood, a motif of fewer than 10 highly homologous TCR beta variants appeared characteristic.

At least ten counts were recorded for this clonotype. What it binds is not known. Deletions cut 6 bases from V and 2 bases from J, with 14 bases between. This CDR3 spans 14 amino acids. Quantitative 5'-RACE was performed with molecular barcodes, and it yielded the TCR beta libraries. TCRdb used MiXCR to reprocess the 5' RACE reads, holding one entry per CDR3 protein. The repertoire holds roughly 250,000 distinct CDR3 sequences, about 10% seen once, with around 3% in the top ten. J is TRBJ2-7 and V is TRBV12-3 or TRBV12-4, with D perhaps TRBD1 (6 bases). Input material: blood, either unsorted or a sorted T cell fraction (not recorded which). The sequence was collected from a male donor with ankylosing spondylitis or in good health (not recorded which). The CDR3 nucleotides are TGTGCCAGCAGCCTACAGGGAGCCCCCTACGAGCAGTACTTC. Residues: CASSLQGAPYEQYF.